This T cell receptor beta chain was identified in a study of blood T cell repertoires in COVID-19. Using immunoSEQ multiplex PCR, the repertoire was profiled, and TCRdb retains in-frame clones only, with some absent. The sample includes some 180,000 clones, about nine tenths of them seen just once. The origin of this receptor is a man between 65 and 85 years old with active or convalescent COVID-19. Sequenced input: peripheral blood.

CDR3 protein: CSVVGGVTEAFF. The CDR3 coding sequence is TGCAGCGTTGTAGGAGGAGTGACTGAAGCTTTCTTT. The chain recombines TRBV29-1 with TRBJ1-1; no clear D gene. This CDR3 has 12 amino acids. From germline, CDR1 is SQVTM and CDR2 ANQGSEA. Trimming shortened V by 4 bases and J by 5 bases, and 11 bases separated the two germline ends.